Presented here are 28 T cell receptor beta chains from one specimen sequenced in a study of T cells in localized non-small cell lung cancer. Data came from immunoSEQ multiplex PCR; TCRdb stores just in-frame clones and leaves some out. The sample includes roughly 19,000 clones, 83% of them seen just once. This material consisted of peripheral blood, taken before any cancer treatment. These receptors all stem from a man aged 40 to 75 with stage I lung adenocarcinoma.

V is TRBV4-2 and J is TRBJ2-2; 10 bases are a match to TRBD2. Trimming cost V 0 bases and J 6 bases; bases outside gene matches: 4. This CDR3 has 16 residues. The germline V gene has CDR1 LGHNA and CDR2 YNFKEQ. CDR3 loop: CASSQDPSGRAGELFF. In nucleotides, the CDR3 is TGTGCCAGCAGCCAAGACCCCAGCGGGAGGGCCGGGGAGCTGTTTTTT.

The rearrangement joins TRBV6-5 to TRBJ2-1, with D uncertain. Germline CDR1 and CDR2: MNHEY and SVGAGI. V dropped 0 bases and J dropped 6 bases, with 9 bases sitting between them. The CDR3 extends over 14 amino acids. For the CDR3, the DNA is TGTGCCAGCAGTTACTCGGTCCAGGTCAATGAGCAGTTCTTC. Protein sequence: CASSYSVQVNEQFF.

There are a few counts of this clone. The chain carries TRBV10-3 and TRBJ2-1; D might be TRBD1 (7 bases). The CDR3 runs 18 residues. Trimming took off 9 bases at V and 0 bases at J, with 24 bases between the two ends. In germline, CDR1 is ENHRY, CDR2 SYGVKD. The CDR3, as DNA: TGTGCCATTAACCCGGGACAGACACTAGCAACCTCCTACAATGAGCAGTTCTTC. It translates to CAINPGQTLATSYNEQFF.

This chain links TRBV5-6 with TRBJ2-7, with D possibly being TRBD2 (5 bases). V lost 5 bases and J lost 0, with 9 bases in between. The CDR3 is made up of 13 amino acids. CDR1 SGHDT and CDR2 YYEEEE come from the germline V gene. The CDR3 sequence: CASSSDYSYEQYF. The CDR3 DNA reads as TGTGCCAGCAGTTCCGACTACTCCTACGAGCAGTACTTC. The full variable domain, completed using reference TRBV5-6 and TRBJ2-7, is DAGVTQSPTHLIKTRGQQVTLRCSPKSGHDTVSWYQQALGQGPQFIFQYYEEEERQRGNFPDRFSGHQFPNYSSELNVNALLLGDSALYLCASSSDYSYEQYFGPGTRLTVT.

Concerning this clone itself: One junction end disagrees with the germline gene, perhaps due to a read error. The chain joins TRBV28 to TRBJ2-6; no clear D gene. The CDR3 has 16 amino acids. Germline-derived CDR1 and CDR2 are MDHEN and SYDVKM. CDR3 nucleotide sequence: TGTGCCAGCACTTTACGTCCCAGCTCTGGGGCCAACGTCCTGACTTTC. Residues: CASTLRPSSGANVLTF.

This clone was observed a few times. The gene calls are TRBV7-2 and TRBJ2-2; no definite D call. CDR1 is SGHTA, CDR2 FQGNSA, per germline. This CDR3 region has 15 residues. Trimming took off 0 bases at V and 4 bases at J, with 9 bases between the two ends. CDR3 nucleotides: TGTGCCAGCAGCTTAGCTCCCACGGTCACCGGGGAGCTGTTTTTT. This sequence encodes CASSLAPTVTGELFF.

J is TRBJ1-1 and V is TRBV7-9; 7 bases line up with TRBD1. The length of the CDR3 is 12 residues. Germline trimming cut 6 bases from V and 4 bases from J; bases unmatched to any gene: 2. The germline V gene encodes CDR1 SEHNR and CDR2 FQNEAQ (reference sequence). This CDR3 is CASSSGGTEAFF. The DNA for the CDR3 is TGTGCCAGCAGTTCAGGGGGCACTGAAGCTTTCTTT. Filled out from reference TRBV7-9 and TRBJ1-1, the complete variable domain reads DTGVSQNPRHKITKRGQNVTFRCDPISEHNRLYWYRQTLGQGPEFLTYFQNEAQLEKSRLLSDRFSAERPKGSFSTLEIQRTEQGDSAMYLCASSSGGTEAFFGQGTRLTVV.

The rearrangement links TRBV6-1 to TRBJ2-3, with D possibly TRBD1 on 6 matching bases. The CDR3 is 15 amino acids. Germline CDR1 MNHNS, CDR2 SASEGT. The V end was cut by 4 bases, the J end by 1 base, with 12 bases between. CDR3 sequence: CASSGGRGGTDTQYF. Here the CDR3 DNA reads TGTGCCAGCAGTGGGGGGCGAGGCGGCACAGATACGCAGTATTTT.

The CDR3 sequence: CASSLDWGTDTQYF. CDR3 coding DNA: TGTGCCAGCAGCTTAGACTGGGGAACAGATACGCAGTATTTT. This rearrangement joins TRBV7-6 to TRBJ2-3; D is ambiguous. Germline loops: CDR1 SGHVS, CDR2 FNYEAQ. CDR3 length equals 14 residues. Trimming removed 1 base from V and 3 bases from J, with 8 bases in between.

CDR3 sequence: CASSLEQGGEAFF. In nucleotides, the CDR3 is TGTGCCAGCAGCTTAGAGCAGGGCGGTGAAGCTTTCTTT. The chain combines TRBV7-9 with TRBJ1-1; D might be TRBD1 (5 bases). The CDR3 runs 13 residues. CDR1 and CDR2 (germline): SEHNR, FQNEAQ (reference sequence). Trimming shortened V by 1 base and J by 7 bases, and 10 bases separated the two germline ends.

CDR3 amino acids: CASSLVAGADNEQFF. The CDR3 DNA sequence: TGCGCCAGCAGCTTGGTGGCGGGAGCGGATAATGAGCAGTTCTTC. J is TRBJ2-1 and V is TRBV5-1; 7 positions match TRBD2. Germline CDR1 is SGHRS and CDR2 is YFSETQ. J was trimmed by 7 bases and V by 0 bases; bases with no gene match: 7. The CDR3 is made up of 15 amino acids.

The chain links TRBV11-2 to TRBJ1-1, with D possibly being TRBD1 (5 bases). Germline V gene lookup returns CDR1 SGHAT and CDR2 FQNNGV. V gave up 5 bases and J gave up 0 bases, with 10 bases separating them. This CDR3 is built from 14 residues. CDR3 sequence reads: CASSKRGMNTEAFF. CDR3 coding DNA: TGTGCCAGCAGCAAGAGGGGTATGAACACTGAAGCTTTCTTT.

This clone occurred a few times. The chain links TRBV19 to TRBJ2-2, with 7 bases lining up with TRBD1. This CDR3 has 16 amino acids. The germline V gene has CDR1 LNHDA and CDR2 SQIVND (reference sequence). After removal of 4 bases from V and 1 base from J, the junction contained 6 bases not matched to a gene. CDR3 in amino acids: CASSTLRTGNTGELFF. CDR3 DNA sequence: TGTGCCAGTAGTACGCTAAGGACAGGGAACACCGGGGAGCTGTTTTTT.

The chain joins TRBV28 to TRBJ1-1; a weak D match, TRBD1 (5 bases). The V gene lost 3 bases and the J gene lost 5 bases, with 16 bases spanning the gap. This CDR3 is built from 15 residues. Germline CDR1 is MDHEN and CDR2 is SYDVKM. Here the CDR3 DNA reads TGTGCCAGCAGTTTCTTGGGCCTAAGGGGAACTGAAGCTTTCTTT. This sequence encodes CASSFLGLRGTEAFF.

The genes are TRBV19 and TRBJ1-1; no clear D gene. The CDR3 spans 13 residues. V was clipped by 7 bases and J by 0 bases, with 9 bases between them. Germline V gene data show CDR1 as LNHDA and CDR2 as SQIVND (reference sequence). This CDR3 reads CASMRDLNTEAFF. The CDR3 coding sequence is TGTGCCAGTATGAGAGATTTGAACACTGAAGCTTTCTTT.

The V and J genes are TRBV18 and TRBJ2-2, with D tentatively TRBD1 (6 bases). The V and J ends lost 4 bases and 0 bases respectively, with 12 bases between them. Germline CDR1 KGHSH, CDR2 LQKENI. This CDR3 region has 16 residues. The CDR3 DNA sequence: TGTGCCAGCTCACTACGACAGGTTGCGAACACCGGGGAGCTGTTTTTT. Protein product: CASSLRQVANTGELFF. The full variable domain, its missing parts supplied by reference TRBV18 and TRBJ2-2, is NAGVMQNPRHLVRRRGQEARLRCSPMKGHSHVYWYRQLPEEGLKFMVYLQKENIIDESGMPKERFSAEFPKEGPSILRIQQVVRGDSAAYFCASSLRQVANTGELFFGEGSRLTVL.

The V gene is TRBV19, the J gene TRBJ2-1, with D possibly TRBD2 on 5 matching bases. CDR1 and CDR2 (germline): LNHDA, SQIVND (reference sequence). V was cut by 5 bases and J by 6 bases, with 14 bases left in between. The CDR3 consists of 14 residues. Here the CDR3 DNA reads TGTGCCAGTAGTCCCGGGATAGACGGCAATGAGCAGTTCTTC. It is translated as CASSPGIDGNEQFF.

This chain links TRBV5-4 with TRBJ2-1; 8 positions match TRBD2. The CDR3 consists of 16 residues. The V gene end was trimmed by 1 base and the J gene end by 5 bases; junction bases not matched to a gene: 8. The germline V gene encodes CDR1 SGHNT and CDR2 YYREEE (reference sequence). DNA of the CDR3: TGTGCCAGCAGCTTGCAGGGACTAGGGTACAACAATGAGCAGTTCTTC. Encoded protein: CASSLQGLGYNNEQFF. Full variable domain (remainder filled in from reference TRBV5-4 and TRBJ2-1): ETGVTQSPTHLIKTRGQQVTLRCSSQSGHNTVSWYQQALGQGPQFIFQYYREEENGRGNFPPRFSGLQFPNYSSELNVNALELDDSALYLCASSLQGLGYNNEQFFGPGTRLTVL.

The chain has TRBV5-1 and TRBJ2-7, with 8 bases aligning to TRBD2. This CDR3 has 15 residues. The ends lost 2 bases at V and 5 bases at J; junction bases unmatched: 9. Germline CDR1 is SGHRS and CDR2 is YFSETQ. The CDR3 nucleotides are TGCGCCAGCAGCTTCGCCGGGACTAGTTTCCACGAGCAGTACTTC. Its translation is CASSFAGTSFHEQYF.

The chain recombines TRBV4-2 with TRBJ1-2; D not certain. Germline V gene lookup returns CDR1 LGHNA and CDR2 YNFKEQ. This CDR3 contains 14 residues. The V gene lost 0 bases and the J gene lost 1 base, with 6 bases spanning the gap. The CDR3 DNA is TGTGCCAGCAGCCAAGATAACAGTAACTATGGCTACACCTTC. As protein: CASSQDNSNYGYTF.

This chain links TRBV14 with TRBJ2-1; D ambiguous. The length of the CDR3 is 12 residues. The germline gives CDR1 SGHDN, CDR2 FVKESK. Trimming pared 2 bases from V and 8 bases from J, leaving 7 bases between. This CDR3 is CASSQHMDEQFF. DNA for the CDR3: TGTGCCAGCAGCCAACATATGGATGAGCAGTTCTTC.

The V and J genes are TRBV27 and TRBJ2-2, with D possibly matching TRBD1 (6 bases). CDR1 and CDR2 (germline): MNHEY, SMNVEV (reference sequence). The CDR3 totals 16 residues. V lost 3 bases, J lost 3 bases, and 14 bases lay in between. CDR3 sequence reads: CASSLGQGSYTGELFF. The CDR3 DNA follows: TGTGCCAGCAGTTTGGGGCAGGGGTCTTACACCGGGGAGCTGTTTTTT.

The V call is TRBV5-4, the J call TRBJ2-1; the D gene is possibly TRBD2 (6 bases). Germline V gene sequence: CDR1 SGHNT, CDR2 YYREEE (reference sequence). The CDR3 has 16 residues. V shed 0 bases and J shed 0 bases, with 10 bases lying between them. CDR3 region: CASSLGGVSSYNEQFF. As DNA, the CDR3 is TGTGCCAGCAGCTTGGGGGGGGTTAGCTCCTACAATGAGCAGTTCTTC.

V is TRBV28 and J is TRBJ2-6; D unclear. Between the trimmed V and J ends, which lost 2 bases and 0 bases, there was a span of 11 bases. Germline-derived CDR1 and CDR2 are MDHEN and SYDVKM. This CDR3 has 17 residues. CDR3 in DNA: TGTGCCAGCAGTTTAACCTTCTCCCTCTCTGGGGCCAACGTCCTGACTTTC. Its translation: CASSLTFSLSGANVLTF.

The chain carries TRBV4-1 and TRBJ2-3; perhaps TRBD1 as D (5 bases). Trimming pared 0 bases from V and 4 bases from J, leaving 8 bases between. Per germline, CDR1 MGHRA and CDR2 YSYEKL. The CDR3 sequence is 14 residues long. CDR3 sequence reads: CASSQEMGPDTQYF. The DNA of the CDR3 is TGCGCCAGCAGCCAAGAGATGGGGCCAGATACGCAGTATTTT.

This sequence joins TRBV15 and TRBJ2-2; tentative D call: TRBD2 (6 bases). Deletions cut 0 bases from V and 7 bases from J, with 12 bases between. Germline CDR1 LNHNV, CDR2 YYDKDF (reference sequence). The CDR3 covers 15 residues. The CDR3 region has the DNA TGTGCCACCAGCAGAGAGCGGGGTCTTGGCGGGGAGCTGTTTTTT. Protein sequence: CATSRERGLGGELFF. Complete variable domain (other parts from reference TRBV15 and TRBJ2-2): DAMVIQNPRYQVTQFGKPVTLSCSQTLNHNVMYWYQQKSSQAPKLLFHYYDKDFNNEADTPDNFQSRRPNTSFCFLDIRSPGLGDTAMYLCATSRERGLGGELFFGEGSRLTVL.

The chain is built from TRBV18 and TRBJ1-4, with 7 positions matching TRBD1. V lost 0 bases to trimming and J lost 5 bases; unmatched junction nucleotides: 3. Germline lookup yields CDR1 KGHSH and CDR2 LQKENI. The CDR3 runs to 15 residues. In DNA, the CDR3 is TGTGCCAGCTCACCACCCGCAGGGGGGAATGAAAAACTGTTTTTT. Its translation is CASSPPAGGNEKLFF. The whole variable domain, filled in from reference TRBV18 and TRBJ1-4, reads NAGVMQNPRHLVRRRGQEARLRCSPMKGHSHVYWYRQLPEEGLKFMVYLQKENIIDESGMPKERFSAEFPKEGPSILRIQQVVRGDSAAYFCASSPPAGGNEKLFFGSGTQLSVL.

The chain is built from TRBV4-1 and TRBJ1-5; 8 bases agree with TRBD1. The length of the CDR3 is 16 residues. Germline lookup yields CDR1 MGHRA and CDR2 YSYEKL. The V and J ends lost 1 base and 7 bases, in that order; junction bases with no gene match: 9. The CDR3 loop reads CASSQGVAGGGQPQHF. The CDR3 DNA is TGCGCCAGCAGCCAAGGGGTAGCAGGGGGCGGACAGCCCCAGCATTTT.